The sequence of this T cell receptor (beta chain) was determined in a study of blood T cell repertoires in COVID-19 (dated by TCRdb to 2020 to 2021). As for the study more broadly: Collaborator samples came from the United States, Italy and Spain and covered acute and convalescent phases of COVID-19. The prospective study material was composed of cDNA or gDNA derived from T cells, B-cell-depleted T cells, or PBMCs. Deeply sampled blood TCRbeta repertoires from subjects exposed to, actively infected with, or recovered from COVID-19 were included in the dataset. The repertoires were made available in a free public database intended to serve as a resource for research on the immune response to SARS-CoV-2. The samples were drawn from the first 160 participants of the ongoing ImmuneRACE study and from 950 to 1,500 subjects provided by 6 global collaborators. Sample metadata almost always included a de-identified subject ID, COVID-19 status, age in years and sex. Where HLA class I and class II types were available, the types were taken from metadata supplied by the sample provider, not from assay-based typing. The study at large found these results: The amount of clinical and demographic metadata varied by source and participant and was provided uncurated.

TCRbeta CDR3 regions were amplified from genomic DNA by means of the immunoSEQ Assay, a bias-controlled multiplex PCR. The original pipeline was this. The number of nucleated cells in each sample was estimated from the amplification of reference gene primers within the assay. Sequence reads were collapsed and filtered to measure the absolute abundance of every unique TCRbeta CDR3 rearrangement. For each sample, productive Simpson clonality was calculated by taking the square root of Simpson's diversity index across productive rearrangements. TCRdb's version of the immuneACCESS table is confined to in-frame rearrangements and falls short of the full clone set. An unresolved V gene accounts for under half of the shortfall where checked; the remainder is of unknown origin. The V and J calls and clone size were taken over from that table, and D and trimming were inferred from the DNA. This sample has 150,000 to 200,000 clones in its table, and 85% to 90% of those were observed once. The biggest ten clones account for approximately 11% of the sample.

For CDR1 and CDR2, the germline V gene (reference sequence) lists SGHNT and YYREEE. Inclusive of the bounding cysteine and phenylalanine, the CDR3 is 16 residues long. Left in the record is the CDR3 DNA by itself, 48 bases read in frame from the first base. V is trimmed back by 0 bases and J by 7 bases, and the junction contains 7 bases that no gene match accounts for. One collaborating source in Seattle enrolled patients while the patients were actively infected and followed the patients over time throughout the course of disease. Each collaborating institution followed its own protocols to collect whole blood in K2EDTA tubes. For TCRbeta analysis, collaborators shipped samples in one of three forms: frozen whole blood, isolated PBMCs, or DNA extracted from either of those sample types. About this clone: This clone's antigen is unknown. No clone much larger than this one lies a single base away; base qualities are absent.

This sequence was found in a woman in her fifties or sixties with COVID-19, enrolled during active disease. The chain couples TRBV5-4 to TRBJ2-2, with 9 junctional bases fitting TRBD1. The sequenced sample consisted of peripheral blood. Here is the DNA: TGTGCCAGCAGCTTGGGGGACAGGGTGGGGAGCGGGGAGCTGTTTTTT. This sequence encodes CASSLGDRVGSGELFF.